These T cell receptor beta chains were read from a single sample in a study of T-cell memory formation after mild COVID-19. TCRdb recomputed calls from the 5' RACE reads with MiXCR, one row per CDR3 protein. The sample yields approximately 210,000 distinct CDR3 sequences, roughly a tenth seen once. Material: PBMCs or a T cell subset sorted from them (not recorded which). These receptors all stem from a man between 18 and 29 years old who had mild COVID-19 (a few samples of this study predate the infection). Cell type and time point are not known. CDR3s leave out the opening cysteine and the closing phenylalanine or tryptophan. The order of the fields is V gene, CDR3 length, J gene, clone size, CDR3 protein. Expanded clones get a size class; other rows say once, few or many, or leave the size out.

V gene: TRBV5-5; CDR3 length: 12; J gene: TRBJ2-4; clone size: many; CDR3 protein: ASSLGVAKNIQY
V gene: TRBV6-6; CDR3 length: 10; J gene: TRBJ2-5; clone size: few; CDR3 protein: ASSLQTETQY
V gene: TRBV10-3; CDR3 length: 11; J gene: TRBJ1-3; clone size: few; CDR3 protein: AIRPAGGNTIY
V gene: TRBV4-2; CDR3 length: 14; J gene: TRBJ2-2; clone size: few; CDR3 protein: ASSQDQRGDTGELF
V gene: TRBV3-1; CDR3 length: 10; J gene: TRBJ1-6; clone size: few; CDR3 protein: ASSTTGRPLH
V gene: TRBV7-9; CDR3 length: 15; J gene: TRBJ2-7; clone size: few; CDR3 protein: ASSLAPRSRGTAGQY
V gene: TRBV10-3; CDR3 length: 13; J gene: TRBJ2-3; clone size: .; CDR3 protein: AISEVGAGTDTQY
V gene: TRBV4-1; CDR3 length: 12; J gene: TRBJ1-6; clone size: .; CDR3 protein: ASSQESLDSPLH
V gene: TRBV5-1; CDR3 length: 12; J gene: TRBJ1-2; clone size: many; CDR3 protein: ASSLGLTNYGYT
V gene: TRBV19; CDR3 length: 10; J gene: TRBJ2-5; clone size: few; CDR3 protein: ASSIWKETQY
V gene: TRBV7-9; CDR3 length: 11; J gene: TRBJ1-1; clone size: .; CDR3 protein: ASSPQTGMGAF
V gene: TRBV5-1; CDR3 length: 13; J gene: TRBJ1-6; clone size: once; CDR3 protein: ASSLEGTGNSPLH
V gene: TRBV4-3; CDR3 length: 13; J gene: TRBJ2-5; clone size: many; CDR3 protein: ASSQVAGVRETQY
V gene: TRBV18; CDR3 length: 17; J gene: TRBJ2-1; clone size: few; CDR3 protein: ASSRPGTSGRSSYNEQF
V gene: TRBV4-3; CDR3 length: 11; J gene: TRBJ2-2; clone size: .; CDR3 protein: ASSRTHTGELF
V gene: TRBV5-4; CDR3 length: 11; J gene: TRBJ2-5; clone size: few; CDR3 protein: ASKQALQETQY
V gene: TRBV20-1; CDR3 length: 11; J gene: TRBJ1-2; clone size: once; CDR3 protein: SARSSGQYGYT
V gene: TRBV9; CDR3 length: 15; J gene: TRBJ2-3; clone size: few; CDR3 protein: ASSSRLGLAGKDTQY
V gene: TRBV7-9; CDR3 length: 12; J gene: TRBJ2-5; clone size: once; CDR3 protein: ASSYGTLQETQY
V gene: TRBV12-3/TRBV12-4; CDR3 length: 12; J gene: TRBJ1-1; clone size: few; CDR3 protein: ASSFAVTNTEAF
V gene: TRBV29-1; CDR3 length: 11; J gene: TRBJ2-2; clone size: .; CDR3 protein: SVRDTDTGELF
V gene: TRBV23-1; CDR3 length: 12; J gene: TRBJ2-3; clone size: many; CDR3 protein: ASITGSSTDTQY
V gene: TRBV15; CDR3 length: 10; J gene: TRBJ2-1; clone size: many; CDR3 protein: ATSKGYNEQF
V gene: TRBV4-1; CDR3 length: 14; J gene: TRBJ2-1; clone size: many; CDR3 protein: ASSPLSRDRYNEQF
V gene: TRBV7-2; CDR3 length: 14; J gene: TRBJ2-1; clone size: .; CDR3 protein: ASSLEVAGSYNEQF
V gene: TRBV7-2; CDR3 length: 13; J gene: TRBJ2-2; clone size: few; CDR3 protein: ASSLEGARTGELF
V gene: TRBV7-2; CDR3 length: 12; J gene: TRBJ1-2; clone size: many; CDR3 protein: ASKGDRRDYGYT
V gene: TRBV7-9; CDR3 length: 13; J gene: TRBJ2-1; clone size: .; CDR3 protein: ASSATGTTYNEQF
V gene: TRBV29-1; CDR3 length: 14; J gene: TRBJ1-5; clone size: few; CDR3 protein: SVGDGQGNFNQPQH
V gene: TRBV4-1; CDR3 length: 14; J gene: TRBJ2-1; clone size: .; CDR3 protein: ASSLGPRDRVNEQF
V gene: TRBV5-1; CDR3 length: 13; J gene: TRBJ2-4; clone size: .; CDR3 protein: ASSLAGSAKNIQY
V gene: TRBV21-1; CDR3 length: 13; J gene: TRBJ2-5; clone size: .; CDR3 protein: ASSKARREGETQY
V gene: TRBV6-2/TRBV6-3; CDR3 length: 12; J gene: TRBJ2-5; clone size: .; CDR3 protein: ASRISPTRETQY
V gene: TRBV6-5; CDR3 length: 9; J gene: TRBJ1-1; clone size: many; CDR3 protein: ASRKRTEAF
V gene: TRBV20-1; CDR3 length: 12; J gene: TRBJ2-3; clone size: many; CDR3 protein: SALIEGATDTQY
V gene: TRBV5-5; CDR3 length: 13; J gene: TRBJ2-7; clone size: few; CDR3 protein: ASSWAWTGSYEQY
V gene: TRBV5-1; CDR3 length: 13; J gene: TRBJ1-4; clone size: few; CDR3 protein: ASSLEGLSGEKLF
V gene: TRBV28; CDR3 length: 16; J gene: TRBJ2-2; clone size: few; CDR3 protein: ASSFPGLTGLGTGELF
V gene: TRBV6-6; CDR3 length: 13; J gene: TRBJ1-2; clone size: .; CDR3 protein: ASSYFATAIHGYT
V gene: TRBV5-1; CDR3 length: 13; J gene: TRBJ2-6; clone size: few; CDR3 protein: ASRTGEPGANVLT
V gene: TRBV18; CDR3 length: 11; J gene: TRBJ1-1; clone size: .; CDR3 protein: ASSQGRDTEAF
V gene: TRBV5-4; CDR3 length: 13; J gene: TRBJ2-2; clone size: .; CDR3 protein: ASSLGAGNTGELF
V gene: TRBV3-1; CDR3 length: 11; J gene: TRBJ1-6; clone size: .; CDR3 protein: ASSPSADSPLH
V gene: TRBV19; CDR3 length: 12; J gene: TRBJ1-2; clone size: .; CDR3 protein: ASSIRSGDVGYT
V gene: TRBV11-2; CDR3 length: 13; J gene: TRBJ2-3; clone size: .; CDR3 protein: ASSLAPSESDTQY
V gene: TRBV6-4; CDR3 length: 11; J gene: TRBJ1-1; clone size: .; CDR3 protein: ASSDGWGVVAF
V gene: TRBV6-5; CDR3 length: 14; J gene: TRBJ2-5; clone size: .; CDR3 protein: ASRDYTGVNGETQY
V gene: TRBV3-1; CDR3 length: 10; J gene: TRBJ2-7; clone size: many; CDR3 protein: ASSQGGYEQY